Each of the 10 T cell receptor beta chains below was sequenced from the same sample in a study of T cell clonotyping in hematopoietic cell transplantation. Libraries were prepared by immunoSEQ multiplex PCR; TCRdb keeps only in-frame clonotypes and omits some of them. The profile covers over 5,000 clones, with about 85% appearing a single time and 3.5% to 5% taken by the ten largest. Time point given: recipient sample about 28 days before transplant, after cytoreduction. This specimen consisted of peripheral blood mononuclear cells, obtained before stem cell transplant. The source of these receptors is a man aged 55 to 70 with acute myeloid leukemia. Some clones in this sample may be carry-over from other donors' samples.

This CDR3 is CSVEQPQGSLVEQYF. Here the CDR3 DNA reads TGCAGCGTTGAGCAGCCACAGGGTTCGCTGGTCGAGCAGTACTTC. The gene calls are TRBV29-1 and TRBJ2-7, with a possible D match to TRBD1 (6 bases). V gave up 3 bases and J gave up 6 bases, with 21 bases separating them. Germline V CDR1 and CDR2: SQVTM, ANQGSEA. This CDR3 contains 15 residues.

The rearrangement joins TRBV10-3 to TRBJ2-1, with 8 bases that match TRBD2. J lost 6 bases, V lost 0 bases, and 7 bases had no gene match. CDR1 and CDR2 from the germline V gene are ENHRY and SYGVKD. The CDR3 runs to 16 residues. The DNA for the CDR3 is TGTGCCATCAGTGAGTCGGTACTAGCGGTATCCAATGAGCAGTTCTTC. Amino acid sequence: CAISESVLAVSNEQFF.

The V gene is TRBV2, the J gene TRBJ1-5, with a tentative D call TRBD1 (5 bases). CDR1 SNHLY and CDR2 FYNNEI come from the germline V gene. The CDR3 is made up of 14 amino acids. Between the trimmed V and J ends, which lost 1 base and 5 bases, there was a span of 9 bases. The chain's CDR3 is CASSEEGEYQPQHF. In DNA form, the CDR3 reads TGTGCCAGCAGTGAAGAAGGGGAATATCAGCCCCAGCATTTT.

Details on this clone: An end of the junction does not agree with germline; a read error may underlie this. V usage is TRBV7-7 and J usage is TRBJ1-1, with D hard to call. The CDR3 contains 13 residues. In germline, CDR1 is SSHAT, CDR2 FNYEAQ (reference sequence). The CDR3: CASSITRETEAFF. CDR3 nucleotide sequence: TGTGCTAGCAGCATAACAAGGGAGACTGAAGCTTTCTTT.

Turning to this clone: One end of the junction does not line up with germline, which may come from a read error. The V and J genes are TRBV7-7 and TRBJ2-3, with no clear D. Per germline, CDR1 SSHAT and CDR2 FNYEAQ (reference sequence). The CDR3 has 13 amino acids. CDR3 DNA: TGTGCTAGCAGCCCGAGTTACGCAGATACGCAGTATTTT. Translated: CASSPSYADTQYF.

The chain couples TRBV2 to TRBJ1-2; weak D call: TRBD1 (5 bases). CDR3 length equals 11 residues. Germline V gene data show CDR1 as SNHLY and CDR2 as FYNNEI. Between the trimmed V and J ends, which lost 8 bases and 3 bases, there was a span of 7 bases. The chain's CDR3 is CASWGHYGYTF. The CDR3 DNA is TGTGCCAGCTGGGGACACTATGGCTACACCTTC.

The chain employs TRBV27 and TRBJ1-1; D is ambiguous. The V and J ends lost 7 bases and 5 bases respectively, with 14 bases between them. CDR3 length equals 13 residues. Germline loops: CDR1 MNHEY, CDR2 SMNVEV (reference sequence). In DNA form, the CDR3 reads TGTGCCAGCAAGAGAGTATCGGGGACTGAAGCTTTCTTT. It encodes CASKRVSGTEAFF.

This clone was seen only once. The V call is TRBV6-5, the J call TRBJ1-2; no firm D call. Germline CDR1 MNHEY, CDR2 SVGAGI. This CDR3 comprises 14 residues. Trimming left V 3 bases short and J 2 bases short, with 10 bases between. As DNA, the CDR3 is TGTGCCAGCAGTTATGGAGACGGAAACTATGGCTACACCTTC. Translated: CASSYGDGNYGYTF.

The chain recombines TRBV6-6 with TRBJ2-7; 9 bases line up with TRBD2. V shed 8 bases, J shed 2 bases, and the junction held 7 bases outside the gene matches. This CDR3 is built from 14 residues. Germline V gene data show CDR1 as MNHNY and CDR2 as SVGAGI (reference sequence). CDR3 loop: CASRTTSGTYEQYF. The CDR3 DNA reads as TGTGCCAGCCGGACGACTAGCGGAACCTACGAGCAGTACTTC.

This chain connects TRBV27 to TRBJ2-2; 7 bases fit TRBD1. V lost 2 bases, J lost 6 bases, and 9 bases stayed unmatched. CDR1 and CDR2 from the germline V gene are MNHEY and SMNVEV (reference sequence). The CDR3 sequence is 16 residues long. CDR3: CASSLRGFQGAGELFF. For the CDR3, the DNA is TGTGCCAGCAGTTTACGAGGGTTCCAGGGGGCCGGGGAGCTGTTTTTT.